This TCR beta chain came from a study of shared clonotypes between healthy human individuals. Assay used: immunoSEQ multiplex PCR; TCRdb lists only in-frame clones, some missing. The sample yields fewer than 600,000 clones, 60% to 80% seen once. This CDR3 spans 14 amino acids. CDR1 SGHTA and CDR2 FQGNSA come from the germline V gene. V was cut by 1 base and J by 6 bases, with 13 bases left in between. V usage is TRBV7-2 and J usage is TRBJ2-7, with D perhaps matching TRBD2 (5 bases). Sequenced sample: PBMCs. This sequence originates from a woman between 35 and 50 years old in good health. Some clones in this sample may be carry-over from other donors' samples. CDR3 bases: TGTGCCAGCAGCTTAGTCGGACTTAAAGGCGAGCAGTACTTC. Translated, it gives CASSLVGLKGEQYF.